This T cell receptor (beta chain) was sequenced for a study of blood T cell repertoires in COVID-19. The method was immunoSEQ multiplex PCR; TCRdb's version includes in-frame clones alone and lacks a portion of them. The profile covers about 58,000 clones, with approximately 85% appearing a single time and roughly 16% taken by the ten largest. The CDR3 totals 14 residues. Losses at the gene ends were 4 bases for V and 3 bases for J; bases not matched to a gene: 3. Germline CDR1 reads MDHEN; CDR2 reads SYDVKM. This TCR came from a human donor in a cohort sampled during active COVID-19. Sequenced: peripheral blood. The gene calls are TRBV28 and TRBJ1-5, with 7 bases identical to TRBD1. CDR3 DNA: TGTGCCAGCAGTTCGGGACAGCTCAATCAGCCCCAGCATTTT. Residues: CASSSGQLNQPQHF. The complete variable domain, with remaining parts taken from reference TRBV28 and TRBJ1-5, reads DVKVTQSSRYLVKRTGEKVFLECVQDMDHENMFWYRQDPGLGLRLIYFSYDVKMKEKGDIPEGYSVSREKKERFSLILESASTNQTSMYLCASSSGQLNQPQHFGDGTRLSIL.